This T cell receptor (beta chain) was identified during a study of blood T cells in healthy people across ages. This clonotype has only a few counts. There are 12 residues in the CDR3. Trimming took 3 bases from V and 5 from J, leaving 8 bases between them. Germline-derived CDR1 and CDR2 are SGHTA and FQGNSA. Sample-barcoded 5' priming and a J-beta primer mix drove a second PCR of 7 to 11 cycles. Using its own MiXCR run on the 5' RACE reads, TCRdb lists one record per CDR3 protein. The data hold 1.5 million to 2 million distinct CDR3 sequences, with approximately 50% observed a single time. The chain recombines TRBV7-2 with TRBJ2-7; D gene unclear. The sequenced sample consisted of blood. This receptor was taken from a woman aged 40 to 50 in good health. The CDR3 here is CASSLYQDEQYF. CDR3 DNA sequence: TGTGCCAGCAGCTTGTATCAGGACGAGCAGTACTTC.